The 15 T cell receptor beta chains below come from one sample, sequenced in a study of T-cell reconstitution after alpha-beta-depleted transplantation in children. Unique molecular identifiers were used in preparing the TCRbeta library. TCRdb independently ran MiXCR on the PCR reads; one entry per CDR3 protein. The sample lists around 700,000 distinct CDR3 sequences; 10% to 15% were seen once. Sample: PBMCs, taken before TCRalphabeta/CD19-depleted stem cell transplant. These receptors originate from a girl aged 2-10 years with congenital amegakaryocytic thrombocytopenia, due to receive a stem cell transplant.

At least ten counts were recorded for this clonotype. The CDR3 coding sequence is TGCAGTGCTAGGGGGCGGGAGCACCATTACGAGCAGTACTTC. It specifies CSARGREHHYEQYF. The chain employs TRBV20-1 and TRBJ2-7, with 7 bases that match TRBD2. CDR1 and CDR2 (germline): DFQATT, SNEGSKA (reference sequence). This CDR3 has 14 amino acids. After removal of 3 bases from V and 4 bases from J, the junction contained 9 bases not matched to a gene.

This chain connects TRBV2 to TRBJ2-2; 14 bases line up with TRBD2. The germline V gene has CDR1 SNHLY and CDR2 FYNNEI. This CDR3 has 15 residues. V lost 6 bases, J lost 6 bases, and 3 bases stayed unmatched. Here the CDR3 DNA reads TGTGCCAGCAGGAGACTAGCGGGAGGGTCCGGGGAGCTGTTTTTT. Translated, it gives CASRRLAGGSGELFF.

This clonotype was counted only a few times. This chain uses TRBV5-5 with TRBJ1-5, with a weak D call TRBD1 (5 bases). Germline CDR1 SGHKS, CDR2 YYEKEE (reference sequence). There are 14 residues in the CDR3. Trimming left V 4 bases short and J 6 bases short, with 14 bases between. The CDR3 is CASSLLGDGQPQHF. The CDR3 bases are TGTGCCAGCAGCCTTCTCGGGGACGGTCAGCCCCAGCATTTT. Supplemented by reference TRBV5-5 and TRBJ1-5, the full variable domain reads DAGVTQSPTHLIKTRGQQVTLRCSPISGHKSVSWYQQVLGQGPQFIFQYYEKEERGRGNFPDRFSARQFPNYSSELNVNALLLGDSALYLCASSLLGDGQPQHFGDGTRLSIL.

In this sample, this clonotype turned up many times. The chain joins TRBV6-5 to TRBJ1-5; 7 bases are a match to TRBD1. This CDR3 has 15 amino acids. Losses at the gene ends were 5 bases for V and 5 bases for J; bases not matched to a gene: 9. Germline CDR1 reads MNHEY; CDR2 reads SVGAGI. The CDR3 nucleotides are TGTGCCAGCAGTACGGGACAGACCTTTGATCAGCCCCAGCATTTT. Residues: CASSTGQTFDQPQHF.

The sample holds a few counts of this clonotype. This chain uses TRBV20-1 with TRBJ2-3; TRBD2 matches 7 bases. CDR1 is DFQATT and CDR2 is SNEGSKA in the germline V gene (reference sequence). There are 14 residues in the CDR3. Trimming took 2 bases from V and 0 from J; bases not matched to a gene: 2. The DNA of the CDR3 is TGCAGTGCTAGACCGGGAGGTAGCACAGATACGCAGTATTTT. As protein: CSARPGGSTDTQYF.

On this clonotype itself: A single base separates this from a much larger clone, so it may be a read error. The J gene is TRBJ2-1, the V gene TRBV28; possible D gene TRBD2, 6 bases. CDR3 length equals 15 residues. Germline V lookup: CDR1 MDHEN, CDR2 SYDVKM. CDR3 nucleotide sequence: TGTGCCAGCAGTTTATCGGAGCTAGCGTACAATGGGCAGTTCTTC. Protein product: CASSLSELAYNGQFF. Full variable domain (missing parts from reference TRBV28 and TRBJ2-1): DVKVTQSSRYLVKRTGEKVFLECVQDMDHENMFWYRQDPGLGLRLIYFSYDVKMKEKGDIPEGYSVSREKKERFSLILESASTNQTSMYLCASSLSELAYNGQFFGPGTRLTVL.

This clonotype was picked up many times. The rearrangement uses TRBV5-8 and TRBJ2-1; 12 bases map to TRBD2. This CDR3 is 14 amino acids long. Germline loops: CDR1 SGHTS, CDR2 YDEGEE. V was clipped by 3 bases and J by 8 bases; unmatched bases: 3. CDR3 DNA: TGTGCCAGCAGCTCGACTAGCGGGAGTTATGAGCAGTTCTTC. The encoded protein is CASSSTSGSYEQFF.

This clonotype was observed a handful of times. This chain joins TRBV5-1 and TRBJ2-1, with TRBD2 matching over 8 bases. This CDR3 comprises 15 residues. The V segment lost 6 bases and the J segment 1 base; nucleotides outside the gene matches: 6. Germline V gives CDR1 SGHRS, CDR2 YFSETQ. In DNA form, the CDR3 reads TGCGCCAGCATGGCGCGGGAGGCTTCCTACAATGAGCAGTTCTTC. This gives the protein CASMAREASYNEQFF.

This clonotype has a count of ten or more. The rearrangement uses TRBV20-1 and TRBJ2-5; D call uncertain. Trimming stripped 3 bases from V and 4 bases from J, with 6 bases between. The CDR3 runs 11 residues. CDR1 is DFQATT, CDR2 SNEGSKA, per germline (reference sequence). As DNA, the CDR3 is TGCAGTGCTAGGTCCCCAGAGACCCAGTACTTC. This translates into CSARSPETQYF.

The CDR3 loop reads CASSQRSSPNTGELFF. CDR3 nucleotide sequence: TGTGCCAGCAGCCAACGCTCCAGCCCGAACACCGGGGAGCTGTTTTTT. The chain uses TRBV4-2 and TRBJ2-2; D gene unclear. Trimming removed 2 bases at V and 0 bases at J, with 10 bases between. Per germline, CDR1 LGHNA and CDR2 YNFKEQ. The CDR3 extends over 16 amino acids.

This clonotype was seen repeatedly, ten times or more. The chain joins TRBV7-6 to TRBJ2-5; D may be TRBD2 (5 bases). Trimming pared 3 bases from V and 5 bases from J, leaving 10 bases between. Germline V lookup: CDR1 SGHVS, CDR2 FNYEAQ. CDR3 length: 13 amino acids. The CDR3 DNA follows: TGTGCCAGCAGCTTGAGGGTCCGGGAGACCCAGTACTTC. Its protein is CASSLRVRETQYF.

This clonotype came up many times. This chain uses TRBV12-5 with TRBJ2-3, with 11 bases that match TRBD2. The V gene's germline CDR1 is LGHNT and CDR2 FRNRAP. V shed 1 base and J 6 bases; nucleotides not matched to a gene: 3. This CDR3 spans 15 amino acids. The CDR3 protein is CASGLELAGADTQYF. The CDR3 DNA sequence: TGTGCTAGTGGTTTGGAACTAGCGGGAGCGGATACGCAGTATTTT.

This clonotype was detected many times. The J gene is TRBJ2-3, the V gene TRBV6-6; the D is unclear. The germline V gene encodes CDR1 MNHNY and CDR2 SVGAGI (reference sequence). CDR3 length equals 13 residues. V lost 7 bases to trimming and J lost 4 bases, with 12 bases between them. CDR3 DNA sequence: TGTGCCAGCAAGGGTGGGCTCCCAGATACGCAGTATTTT. Translated, it gives CASKGGLPDTQYF.

This rearrangement joins TRBV6-1 to TRBJ1-5, with D perhaps matching TRBD1 (5 bases). The germline CDR1 and CDR2 sequences are MNHNS and SASEGT. The CDR3 loop spans 15 amino acids. V shed 2 bases and J shed 4 bases, with 12 bases lying between them. This CDR3 reads CASSEPGPDNQPQHF. The CDR3 DNA reads TGTGCCAGCAGTGAACCAGGGCCGGATAATCAGCCCCAGCATTTT.

This clonotype was observed a handful of times. The V call is TRBV10-3, the J call TRBJ2-7; D remains unclear. The CDR3 runs 14 residues. The germline V gene encodes CDR1 ENHRY and CDR2 SYGVKD. V lost 3 bases to trimming and J lost 0 bases, with 9 bases between them. CDR3 coding DNA: TGTGCCATCAGTGAAAGTGGGAACTCCTACGAGCAGTACTTC. Protein: CAISESGNSYEQYF.